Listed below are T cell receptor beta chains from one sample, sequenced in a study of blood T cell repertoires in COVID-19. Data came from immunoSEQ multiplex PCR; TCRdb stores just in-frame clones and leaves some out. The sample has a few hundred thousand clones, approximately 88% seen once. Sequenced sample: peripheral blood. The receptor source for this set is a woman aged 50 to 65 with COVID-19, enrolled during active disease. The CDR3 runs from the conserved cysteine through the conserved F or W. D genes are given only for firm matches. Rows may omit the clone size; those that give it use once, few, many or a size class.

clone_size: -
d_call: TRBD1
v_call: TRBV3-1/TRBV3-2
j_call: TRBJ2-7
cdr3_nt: TGTGCCAGCAGCCAAGCCGTCCCCGGGGGACAGGGCGTCCCTCTCGAGCAGTACTTC
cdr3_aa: CASSQAVPGGQGVPLEQYF

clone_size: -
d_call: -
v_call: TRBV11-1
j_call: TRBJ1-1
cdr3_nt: TGTGCCAGCAGCCGCGGGGGCAGGGTGAACACTGAAGCTTTCTTT
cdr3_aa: CASSRGGRVNTEAFF

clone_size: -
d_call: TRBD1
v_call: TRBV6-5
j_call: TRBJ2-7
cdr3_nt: TGTGCCAGCAGCAGGGGGAAAGGCGAGCAGTACTTC
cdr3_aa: CASSRGKGEQYF

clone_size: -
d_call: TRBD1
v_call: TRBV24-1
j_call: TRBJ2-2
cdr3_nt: TGTGCCACCAGTGACTTGACAGGGAAAGACACCGGGGAGCTGTTTTTT
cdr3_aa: CATSDLTGKDTGELFF

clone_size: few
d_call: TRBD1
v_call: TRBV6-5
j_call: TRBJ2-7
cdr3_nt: TGTGCCAGCAGCTTCCGGGACAGATTAATCTACGAGCAGTACTTC
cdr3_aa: CASSFRDRLIYEQYF

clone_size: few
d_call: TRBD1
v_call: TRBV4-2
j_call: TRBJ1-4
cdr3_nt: TGTGCCAGCAGCCAGGGCGGGACAGATGAAAAACTGTTTTTT
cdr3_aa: CASSQGGTDEKLFF

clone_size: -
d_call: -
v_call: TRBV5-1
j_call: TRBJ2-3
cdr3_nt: TGCGCCAGCAGCTTACTGCCCGCAGGTGCAGATACGCAGTATTTT
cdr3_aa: CASSLLPAGADTQYF

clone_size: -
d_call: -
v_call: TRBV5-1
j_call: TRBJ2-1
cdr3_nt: TGCGCCAGCAGCACAGGAGCATACAATGAGCAGTTCTTC
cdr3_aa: CASSTGAYNEQFF

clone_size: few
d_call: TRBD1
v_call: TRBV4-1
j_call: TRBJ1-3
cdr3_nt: TGCGCCAGCAGCCCGGGGACAGGATTCTCTGGAAACACCATATATTTT
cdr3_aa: CASSPGTGFSGNTIYF

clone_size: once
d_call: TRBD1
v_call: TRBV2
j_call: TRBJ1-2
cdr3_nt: TGTGCCACCCTAATCCAGGGGGAAGGCTACACCTTC
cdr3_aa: CATLIQGEGYTF

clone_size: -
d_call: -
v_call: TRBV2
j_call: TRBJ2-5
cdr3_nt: TGTGCCAGCAGTGTCCTGGCAGTTCAAGAGACCCAGTACTTC
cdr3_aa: CASSVLAVQETQYF

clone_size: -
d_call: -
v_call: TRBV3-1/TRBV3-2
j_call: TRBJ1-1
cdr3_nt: TGTGCCAGCAGCCATTCCGGGAAAGGGGAGGCTGAAGCTTTCTTT
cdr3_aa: CASSHSGKGEAEAFF

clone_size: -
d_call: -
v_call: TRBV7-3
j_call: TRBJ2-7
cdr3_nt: TGTGCCAGCAGCTTATTTCCGGCCTACGAGCAGTACTTC
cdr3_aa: CASSLFPAYEQYF

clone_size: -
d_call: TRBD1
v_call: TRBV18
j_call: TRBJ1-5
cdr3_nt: TGTGCCAGCTCCTCCGGGACAGGGGGCTCTCAGCCCCAGCATTTT
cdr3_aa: CASSSGTGGSQPQHF

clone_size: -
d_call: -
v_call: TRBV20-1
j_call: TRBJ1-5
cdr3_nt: TGCAGTGCTAGTGACAGTTATTGGGCAATAAGTAATCAGCCCCAGCATTTT
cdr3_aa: CSASDSYWAISNQPQHF

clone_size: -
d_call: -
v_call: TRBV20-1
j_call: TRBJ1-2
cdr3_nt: TGCAGTGCTAGTCCCGGGACTAACTATGGCTACACCTTC
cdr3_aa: CSASPGTNYGYTF

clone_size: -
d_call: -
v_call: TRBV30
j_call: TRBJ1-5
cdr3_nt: TGTGCCTGGAGGGGGCCAGATCAGCCCCAGCATTTT
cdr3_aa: CAWRGPDQPQHF

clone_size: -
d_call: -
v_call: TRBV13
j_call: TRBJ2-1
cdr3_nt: TGTGCCAGCAGCTCCCCCCCTTTCCACAATGAGCAGTTCTTC
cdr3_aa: CASSSPPFHNEQFF

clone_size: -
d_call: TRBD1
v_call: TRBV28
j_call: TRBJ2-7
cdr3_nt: TGTGCCACCCTACCGGGACAGGGGCCGGAGGCCGTGGAGCAGTACTTC
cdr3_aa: CATLPGQGPEAVEQYF

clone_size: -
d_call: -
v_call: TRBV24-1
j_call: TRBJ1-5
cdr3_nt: TGTGCCACCAGTGAAGAGGCCCACCAGCCCCAGCATTTT
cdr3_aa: CATSEEAHQPQHF

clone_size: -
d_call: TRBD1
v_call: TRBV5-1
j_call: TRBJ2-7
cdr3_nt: TGCGCCAGCAGGCTGAGACAGGGTATCCACGAGCAGTACTTC
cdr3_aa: CASRLRQGIHEQYF

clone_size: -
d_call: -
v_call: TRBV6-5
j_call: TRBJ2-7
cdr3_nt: TGTGCCAGCAGTAGCGTCTCCTACGAGCAGTACTTC
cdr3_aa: CASSSVSYEQYF

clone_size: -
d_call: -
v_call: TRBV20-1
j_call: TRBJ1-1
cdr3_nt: TGCAGTGGGATGATGACAGCCCAAGCTTTCTTT
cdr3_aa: CSGMMTAQAFF

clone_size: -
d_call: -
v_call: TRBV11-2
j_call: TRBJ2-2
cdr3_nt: TGTGCCAGCAGCTTCCGGGGGACGAACACCGGGGAGCTGTTTTTT
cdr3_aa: CASSFRGTNTGELFF

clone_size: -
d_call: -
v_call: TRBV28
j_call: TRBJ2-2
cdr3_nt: TGTGCCAGCAGACCCCTCCAAGGAGCCGGGGAGCTGTTTTTT
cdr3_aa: CASRPLQGAGELFF

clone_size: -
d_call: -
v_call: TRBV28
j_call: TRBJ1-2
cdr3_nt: TGTGCCAGCAGTCCTTCTAACTATGGCTACACCTTC
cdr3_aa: CASSPSNYGYTF

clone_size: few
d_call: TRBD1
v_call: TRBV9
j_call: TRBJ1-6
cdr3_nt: TGTGCCAGCAGCGGAGGGGGACAGGGGGAATTACCCCTCCACTTT
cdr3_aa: CASSGGGQGELPLHF

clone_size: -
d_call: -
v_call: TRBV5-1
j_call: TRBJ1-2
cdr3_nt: TGCGCCAGCAGCCTGTTTACGGCAGGCGATAACTATGGCTACACCTTC
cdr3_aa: CASSLFTAGDNYGYTF

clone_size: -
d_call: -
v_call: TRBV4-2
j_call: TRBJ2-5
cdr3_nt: TGTGCCAGCAGCCAAGATTACGGGATGTCGGTACGCCAAGAGACCCAGTACTTC
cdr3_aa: CASSQDYGMSVRQETQYF

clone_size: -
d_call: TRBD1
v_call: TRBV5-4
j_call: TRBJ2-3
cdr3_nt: TGTGCCAGCAGTGCCGGGACAGGGGGCGTGGATACGCAGTATTTT
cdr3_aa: CASSAGTGGVDTQYF

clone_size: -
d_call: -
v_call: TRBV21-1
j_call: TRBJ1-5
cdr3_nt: TGTGCCAGCAGCCTAAAGAGGACAGGGTCGTTGTCCCAGCATTTT
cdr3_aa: CASSLKRTGSLSQHF

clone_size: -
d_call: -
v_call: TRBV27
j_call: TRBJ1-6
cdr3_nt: TGTGCCAGCAATTCGGGGAGCTCCTATAATTCACCCCTCCACTTT
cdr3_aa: CASNSGSSYNSPLHF

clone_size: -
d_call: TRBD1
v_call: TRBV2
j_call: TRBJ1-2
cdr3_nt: TGTGCCAGCAGTTGGGACAGGGTGCGTGGCTACACCTTC
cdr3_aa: CASSWDRVRGYTF

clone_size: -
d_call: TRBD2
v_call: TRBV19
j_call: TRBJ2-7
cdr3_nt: TGTGCCAGTAGTATCTCAGGACTAGCCCTGTACGAGCAGTACTTC
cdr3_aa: CASSISGLALYEQYF